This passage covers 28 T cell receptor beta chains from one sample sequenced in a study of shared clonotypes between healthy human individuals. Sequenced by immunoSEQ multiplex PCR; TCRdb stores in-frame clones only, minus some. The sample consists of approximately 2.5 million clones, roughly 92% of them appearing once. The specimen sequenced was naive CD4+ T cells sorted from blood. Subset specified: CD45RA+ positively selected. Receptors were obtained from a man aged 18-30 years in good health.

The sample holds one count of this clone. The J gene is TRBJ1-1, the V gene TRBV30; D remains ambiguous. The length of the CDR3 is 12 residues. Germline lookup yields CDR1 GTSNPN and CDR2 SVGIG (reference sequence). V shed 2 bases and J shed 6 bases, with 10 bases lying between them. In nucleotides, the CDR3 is TGTGCCTGGAGTTCCCTATCACCTGAAGCTTTCTTT. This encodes CAWSSLSPEAFF.

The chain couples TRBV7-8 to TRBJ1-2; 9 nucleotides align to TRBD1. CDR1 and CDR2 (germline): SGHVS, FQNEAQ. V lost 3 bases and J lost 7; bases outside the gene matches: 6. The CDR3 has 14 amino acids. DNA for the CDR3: TGTGCCAGCAGCTTCTCCGGGACAGGGCCTGGCTACACCTTC. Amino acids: CASSFSGTGPGYTF.

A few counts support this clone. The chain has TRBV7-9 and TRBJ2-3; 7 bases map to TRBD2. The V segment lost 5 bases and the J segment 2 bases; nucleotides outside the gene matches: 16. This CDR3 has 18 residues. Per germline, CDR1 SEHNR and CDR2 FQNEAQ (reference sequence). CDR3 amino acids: CASSTSPRGLVITDTQYF. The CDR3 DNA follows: TGTGCCAGCAGCACAAGCCCCCGAGGACTAGTTATCACAGATACGCAGTATTTT.

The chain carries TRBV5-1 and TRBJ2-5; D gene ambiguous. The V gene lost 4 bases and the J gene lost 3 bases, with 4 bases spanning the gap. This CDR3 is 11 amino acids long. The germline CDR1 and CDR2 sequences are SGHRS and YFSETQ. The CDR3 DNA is TGCGCCAGCAGCGAGAAAGAGACCCAGTACTTC. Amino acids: CASSEKETQYF. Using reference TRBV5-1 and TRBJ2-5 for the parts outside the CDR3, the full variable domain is KAGVTQTPRYLIKTRGQQVTLSCSPISGHRSVSWYQQTPGQGLQFLFEYFSETQRNKGNFPGRFSGRQFSNSRSEMNVSTLELGDSALYLCASSEKETQYFGPGTRLLVL.

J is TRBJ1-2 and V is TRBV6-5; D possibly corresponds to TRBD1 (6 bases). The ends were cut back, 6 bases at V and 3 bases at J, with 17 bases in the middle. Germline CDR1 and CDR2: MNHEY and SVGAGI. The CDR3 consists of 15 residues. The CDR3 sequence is CASRKGGGLDYGYTF. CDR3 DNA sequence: TGTGCCAGCAGAAAAGGGGGGGGACTTGACTATGGCTACACCTTC.

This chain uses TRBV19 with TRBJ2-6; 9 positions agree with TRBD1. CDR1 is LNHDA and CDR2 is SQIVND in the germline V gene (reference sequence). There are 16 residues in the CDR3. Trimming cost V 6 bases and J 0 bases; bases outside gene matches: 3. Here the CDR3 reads CASRKGQGSGANVLTF. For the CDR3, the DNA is TGTGCCAGTAGAAAGGGACAGGGCTCTGGGGCCAACGTCCTGACTTTC.

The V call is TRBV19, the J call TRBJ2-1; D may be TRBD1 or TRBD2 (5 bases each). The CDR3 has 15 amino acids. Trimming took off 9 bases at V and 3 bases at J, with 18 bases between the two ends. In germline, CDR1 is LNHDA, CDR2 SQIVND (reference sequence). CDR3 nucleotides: TGTGCCAGGAATTACCGGGACGCCCGCTACAATGAGCAGTTCTTC. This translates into CARNYRDARYNEQFF. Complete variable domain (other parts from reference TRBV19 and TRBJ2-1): DGGITQSPKYLFRKEGQNVTLSCEQNLNHDAMYWYRQDPGQGLRLIYYSQIVNDFQKGDIAEGYSVSREKKESFPLTVTSAQKNPTAFYLCARNYRDARYNEQFFGPGTRLTVL.

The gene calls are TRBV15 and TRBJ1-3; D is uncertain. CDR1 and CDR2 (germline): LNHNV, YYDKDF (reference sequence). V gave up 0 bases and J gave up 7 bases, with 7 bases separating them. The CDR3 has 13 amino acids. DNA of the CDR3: TGTGCCACCAGCAGAGATCGTTGGAACACCATATATTTT. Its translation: CATSRDRWNTIYF.

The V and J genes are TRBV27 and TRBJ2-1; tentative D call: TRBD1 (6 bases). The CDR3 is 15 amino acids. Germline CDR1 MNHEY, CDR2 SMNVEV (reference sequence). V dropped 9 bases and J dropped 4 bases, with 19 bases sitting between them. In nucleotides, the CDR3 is TGTGCCAGTAAAACAAAGGGGACATCGTACAATGAGCAGTTCTTC. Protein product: CASKTKGTSYNEQFF.

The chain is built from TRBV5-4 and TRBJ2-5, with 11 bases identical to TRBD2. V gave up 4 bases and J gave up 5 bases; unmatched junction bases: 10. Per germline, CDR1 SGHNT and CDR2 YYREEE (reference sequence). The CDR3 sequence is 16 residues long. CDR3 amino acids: CASSLRTSGSGETQYF. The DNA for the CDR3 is TGTGCCAGCAGCCTCCGGACTAGCGGGTCTGGGGAGACCCAGTACTTC. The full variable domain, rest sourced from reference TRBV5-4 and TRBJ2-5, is ETGVTQSPTHLIKTRGQQVTLRCSSQSGHNTVSWYQQALGQGPQFIFQYYREEENGRGNFPPRFSGLQFPNYSSELNVNALELDDSALYLCASSLRTSGSGETQYFGPGTRLLVL.

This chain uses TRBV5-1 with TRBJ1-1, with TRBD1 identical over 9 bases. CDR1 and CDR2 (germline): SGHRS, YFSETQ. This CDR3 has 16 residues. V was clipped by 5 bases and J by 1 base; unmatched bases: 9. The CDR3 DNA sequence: TGCGCCAGCAGTTTGCTTGGACAGGGGTCGAACACTGAAGCTTTCTTT. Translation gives CASSLLGQGSNTEAFF.

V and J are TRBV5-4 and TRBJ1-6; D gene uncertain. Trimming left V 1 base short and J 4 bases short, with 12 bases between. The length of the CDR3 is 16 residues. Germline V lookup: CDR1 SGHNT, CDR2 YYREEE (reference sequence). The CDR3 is CASSLTATAYNSPLHF. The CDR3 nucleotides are TGTGCCAGCAGCTTGACTGCTACAGCGTATAATTCACCCCTCCACTTT.

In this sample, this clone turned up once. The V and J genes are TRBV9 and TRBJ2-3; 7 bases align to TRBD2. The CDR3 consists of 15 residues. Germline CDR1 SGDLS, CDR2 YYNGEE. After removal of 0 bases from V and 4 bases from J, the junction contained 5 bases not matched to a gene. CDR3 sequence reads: CASSVVGGRADTQYF. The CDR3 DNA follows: TGTGCCAGCAGCGTAGTCGGCGGGAGAGCAGATACGCAGTATTTT.

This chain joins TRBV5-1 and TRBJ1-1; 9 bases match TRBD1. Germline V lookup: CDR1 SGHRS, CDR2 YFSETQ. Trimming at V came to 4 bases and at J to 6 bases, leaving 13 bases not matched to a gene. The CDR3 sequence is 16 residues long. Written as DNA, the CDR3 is TGCGCCAGCAGCCCCCAAACGCTCACAGGGGGCTCTGAAGCTTTCTTT. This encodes CASSPQTLTGGSEAFF.

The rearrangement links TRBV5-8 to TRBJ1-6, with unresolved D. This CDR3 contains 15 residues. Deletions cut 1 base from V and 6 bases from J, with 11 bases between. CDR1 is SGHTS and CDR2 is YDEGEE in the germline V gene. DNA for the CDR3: TGTGCCAGCAGCTTGCTTATGGGTCTTAATTCACCCCTCCACTTT. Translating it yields CASSLLMGLNSPLHF.

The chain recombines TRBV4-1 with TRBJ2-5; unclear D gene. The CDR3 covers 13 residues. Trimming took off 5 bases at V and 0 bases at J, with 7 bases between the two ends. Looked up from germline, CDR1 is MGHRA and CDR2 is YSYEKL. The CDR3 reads CASSYGNQETQYF. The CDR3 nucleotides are TGCGCCAGCAGCTACGGAAACCAAGAGACCCAGTACTTC.

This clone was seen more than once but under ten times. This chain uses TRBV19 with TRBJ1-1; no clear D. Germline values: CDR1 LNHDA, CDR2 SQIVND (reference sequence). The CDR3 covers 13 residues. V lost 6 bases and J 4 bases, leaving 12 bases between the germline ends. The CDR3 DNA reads TGTGCCAGTAGCCCGGCGGAGCGCACTGAAGCTTTCTTT. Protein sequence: CASSPAERTEAFF.

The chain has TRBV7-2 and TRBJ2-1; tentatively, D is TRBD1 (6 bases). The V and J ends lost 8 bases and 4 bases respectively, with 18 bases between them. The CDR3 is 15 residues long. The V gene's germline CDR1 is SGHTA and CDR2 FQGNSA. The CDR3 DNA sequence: TGTGCCAGCGCGAGGACCGGGACACCGTACAATGAGCAGTTCTTC. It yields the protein CASARTGTPYNEQFF.

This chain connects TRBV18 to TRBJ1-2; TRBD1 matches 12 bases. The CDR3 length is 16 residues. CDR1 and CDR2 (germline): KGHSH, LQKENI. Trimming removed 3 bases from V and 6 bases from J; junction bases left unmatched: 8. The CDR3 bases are TGTGCCAGCTCACCGATAGAAGGGACAGGGGGCCATGGCTACACCTTC. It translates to CASSPIEGTGGHGYTF.

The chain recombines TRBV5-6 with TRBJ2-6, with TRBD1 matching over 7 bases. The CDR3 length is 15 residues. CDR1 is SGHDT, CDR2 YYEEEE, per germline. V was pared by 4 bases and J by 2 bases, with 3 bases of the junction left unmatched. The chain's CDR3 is CASSLDRAGANVLTF. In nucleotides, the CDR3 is TGTGCCAGCAGCCTCGACAGGGCTGGGGCCAACGTCCTGACTTTC.

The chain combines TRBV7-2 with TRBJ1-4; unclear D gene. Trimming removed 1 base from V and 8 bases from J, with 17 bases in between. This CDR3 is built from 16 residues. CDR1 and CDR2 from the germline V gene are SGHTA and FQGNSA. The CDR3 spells CASSLVVGLSEEKLFF. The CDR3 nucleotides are TGTGCCAGCAGCTTAGTGGTCGGCTTATCGGAGGAAAAACTGTTTTTT.

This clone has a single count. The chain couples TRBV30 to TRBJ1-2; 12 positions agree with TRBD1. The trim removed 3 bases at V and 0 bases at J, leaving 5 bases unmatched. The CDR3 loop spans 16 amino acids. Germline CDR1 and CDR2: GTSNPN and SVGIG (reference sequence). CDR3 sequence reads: CAWRPGQGAPNYGYTF. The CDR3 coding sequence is TGTGCCTGGAGACCGGGACAGGGGGCGCCTAACTATGGCTACACCTTC.

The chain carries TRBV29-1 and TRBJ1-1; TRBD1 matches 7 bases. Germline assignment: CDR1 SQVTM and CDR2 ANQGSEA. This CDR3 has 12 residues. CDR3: CTSDRANTEAFF. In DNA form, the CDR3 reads TGCACTAGTGACAGGGCGAACACTGAAGCTTTCTTT.

The CDR3: CASSLGGPTDTQYF. Here the CDR3 DNA reads TGTGCCAGCAGCTTAGGGGGGCCAACAGATACGCAGTATTTT. The chain combines TRBV7-9 with TRBJ2-3; TRBD1 might be the D (6 bases). The CDR3 runs 14 residues. V lost 1 base to trimming and J lost 3 bases, with 8 bases between them. Germline CDR1 is SEHNR and CDR2 is FQNEAQ (reference sequence). The full variable domain, in which reference TRBV7-9 and TRBJ2-3 provide the parts outside the CDR3, is DTGVSQNPRHKITKRGQNVTFRCDPISEHNRLYWYRQTLGQGPEFLTYFQNEAQLEKSRLLSDRFSAERPKGSFSTLEIQRTEQGDSAMYLCASSLGGPTDTQYFGPGTRLTVL.

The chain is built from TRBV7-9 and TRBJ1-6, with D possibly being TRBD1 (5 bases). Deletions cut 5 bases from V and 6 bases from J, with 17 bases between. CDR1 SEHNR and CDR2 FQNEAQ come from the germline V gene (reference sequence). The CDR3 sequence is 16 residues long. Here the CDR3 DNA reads TGTGCCAGCAGCCAACCCAGCCAGGGTTTTAATTCACCCCTCCACTTT. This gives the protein CASSQPSQGFNSPLHF.

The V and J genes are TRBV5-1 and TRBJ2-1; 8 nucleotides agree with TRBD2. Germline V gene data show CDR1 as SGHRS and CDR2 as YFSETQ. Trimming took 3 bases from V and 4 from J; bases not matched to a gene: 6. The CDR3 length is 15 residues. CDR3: CASSSSSGLYNEQFF. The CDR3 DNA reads TGCGCCAGCAGCTCTTCTAGCGGGCTATACAATGAGCAGTTCTTC.

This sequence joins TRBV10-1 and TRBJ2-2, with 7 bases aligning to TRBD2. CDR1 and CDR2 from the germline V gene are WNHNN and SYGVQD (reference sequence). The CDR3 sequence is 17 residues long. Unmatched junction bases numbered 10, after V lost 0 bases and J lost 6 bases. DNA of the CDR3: TGCGCCAGCAGTGAGTCGCCGACTAGCATCAGCGCCGGGGAGCTGTTTTTT. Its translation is CASSESPTSISAGELFF.

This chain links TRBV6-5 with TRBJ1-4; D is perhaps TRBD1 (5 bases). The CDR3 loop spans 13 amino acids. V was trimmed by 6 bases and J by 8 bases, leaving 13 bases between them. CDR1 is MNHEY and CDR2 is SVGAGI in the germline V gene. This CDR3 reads CASRGTKGEKLFF. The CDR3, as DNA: TGTGCCAGCAGGGGAACGAAGGGGGAAAAACTGTTTTTT.